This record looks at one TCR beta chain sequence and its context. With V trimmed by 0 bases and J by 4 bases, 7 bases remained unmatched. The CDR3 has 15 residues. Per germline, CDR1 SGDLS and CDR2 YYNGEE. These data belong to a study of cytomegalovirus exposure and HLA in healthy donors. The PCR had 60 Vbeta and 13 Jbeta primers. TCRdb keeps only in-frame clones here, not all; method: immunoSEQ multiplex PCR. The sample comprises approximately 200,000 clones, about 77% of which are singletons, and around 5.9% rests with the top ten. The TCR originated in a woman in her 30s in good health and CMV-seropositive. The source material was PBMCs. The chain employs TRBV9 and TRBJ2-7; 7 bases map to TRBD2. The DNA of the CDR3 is TGTGCCAGCAGCGTAGGAGTGGGACTAACATACGAGCAGTACTTC. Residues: CASSVGVGLTYEQYF.